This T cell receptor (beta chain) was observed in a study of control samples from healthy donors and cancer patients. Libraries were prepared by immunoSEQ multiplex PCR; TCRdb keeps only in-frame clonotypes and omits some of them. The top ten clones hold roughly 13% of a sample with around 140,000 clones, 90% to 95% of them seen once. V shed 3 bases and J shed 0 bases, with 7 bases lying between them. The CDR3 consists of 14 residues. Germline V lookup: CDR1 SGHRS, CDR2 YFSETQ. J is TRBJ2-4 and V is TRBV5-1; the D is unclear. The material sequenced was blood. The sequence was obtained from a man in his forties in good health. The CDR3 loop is CASSSGRAKNIQYF. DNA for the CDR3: TGCGCCAGCAGCTCGGGCAGAGCCAAAAACATTCAGTACTTC.